Included here is one T cell receptor (beta chain) sequence, with context. The data were obtained in a study of shared clonotypes between healthy human individuals. V lost 4 bases and J lost 8, with 11 bases in between. The germline CDR1 and CDR2 sequences are SQVTM and ANQGSEA. The CDR3 runs 12 residues. Adult Caucasians living in Nashville, Tennessee made up all of the donors. The data were produced by immunoSEQ multiplex PCR, yet TCRdb's version contains in-frame clones alone and is incomplete. The data contain fewer than 2.5 million clones, 90% to 95% of them singletons. The sequence derives from a man between 18 and 29 years old in good health. Some clones in this sample may be carry-over from other donors' samples. V gene TRBV29-1 combines with J gene TRBJ1-4, with no clear D. The specimen sequenced was naive CD4+ T cells from PBMCs. Indicated subset: CD45RA+ positively selected. Here the CDR3 reads CSVGRSGEKLFF. The CDR3, as DNA: TGCAGCGTTGGCCGTTCTGGGGAAAAACTGTTTTTT.